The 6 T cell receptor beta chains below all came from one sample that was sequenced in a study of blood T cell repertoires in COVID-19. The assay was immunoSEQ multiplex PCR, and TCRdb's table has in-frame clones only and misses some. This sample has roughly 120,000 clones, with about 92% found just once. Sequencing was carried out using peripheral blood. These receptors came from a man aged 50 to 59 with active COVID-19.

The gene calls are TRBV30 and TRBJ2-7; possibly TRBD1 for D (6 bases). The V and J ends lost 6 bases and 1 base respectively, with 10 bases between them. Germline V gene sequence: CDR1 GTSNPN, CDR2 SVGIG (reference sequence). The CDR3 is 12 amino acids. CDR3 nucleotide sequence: TGTGCCTGCCAACAGGGATCCTACGAGCAGTACGTC. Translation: CACQQGSYEQYV.

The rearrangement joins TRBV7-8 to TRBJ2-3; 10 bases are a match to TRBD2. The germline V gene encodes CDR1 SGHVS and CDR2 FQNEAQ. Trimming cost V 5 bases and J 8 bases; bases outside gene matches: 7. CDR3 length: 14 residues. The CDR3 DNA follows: TGTGCCAGCAGCCCAAGCGGGGGGGGAGCTACGCAGTATTTT. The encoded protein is CASSPSGGGATQYF.

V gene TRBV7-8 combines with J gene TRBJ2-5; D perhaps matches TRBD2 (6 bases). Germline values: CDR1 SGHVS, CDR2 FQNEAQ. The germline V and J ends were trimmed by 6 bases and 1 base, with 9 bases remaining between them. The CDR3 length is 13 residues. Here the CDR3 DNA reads TGTGCCAGCAGAGCGGGCCGCCAAGAGACCCAGTACTTC. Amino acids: CASRAGRQETQYF.

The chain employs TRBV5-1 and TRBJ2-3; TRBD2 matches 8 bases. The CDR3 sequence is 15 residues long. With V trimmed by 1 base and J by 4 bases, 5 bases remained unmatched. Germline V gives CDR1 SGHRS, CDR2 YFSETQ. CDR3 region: CASSLLTGGPDTQYF. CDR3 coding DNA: TGCGCCAGCAGCTTGCTTACGGGAGGGCCAGATACGCAGTATTTT.

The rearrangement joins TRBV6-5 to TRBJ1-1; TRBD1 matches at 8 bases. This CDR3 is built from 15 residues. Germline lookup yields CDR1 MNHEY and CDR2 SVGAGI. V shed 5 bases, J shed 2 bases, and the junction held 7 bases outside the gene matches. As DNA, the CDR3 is TGTGCCAGCAGTCCTAGGGGGACAGGTAACACTGAAGCTTTCTTT. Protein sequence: CASSPRGTGNTEAFF.

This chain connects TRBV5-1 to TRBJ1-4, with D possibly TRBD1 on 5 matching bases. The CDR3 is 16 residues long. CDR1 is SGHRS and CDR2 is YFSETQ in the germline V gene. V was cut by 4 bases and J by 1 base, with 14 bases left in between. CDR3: CASSHTWGETNEKLFF. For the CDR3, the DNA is TGCGCCAGCAGCCATACCTGGGGGGAAACTAATGAAAAACTGTTTTTT.